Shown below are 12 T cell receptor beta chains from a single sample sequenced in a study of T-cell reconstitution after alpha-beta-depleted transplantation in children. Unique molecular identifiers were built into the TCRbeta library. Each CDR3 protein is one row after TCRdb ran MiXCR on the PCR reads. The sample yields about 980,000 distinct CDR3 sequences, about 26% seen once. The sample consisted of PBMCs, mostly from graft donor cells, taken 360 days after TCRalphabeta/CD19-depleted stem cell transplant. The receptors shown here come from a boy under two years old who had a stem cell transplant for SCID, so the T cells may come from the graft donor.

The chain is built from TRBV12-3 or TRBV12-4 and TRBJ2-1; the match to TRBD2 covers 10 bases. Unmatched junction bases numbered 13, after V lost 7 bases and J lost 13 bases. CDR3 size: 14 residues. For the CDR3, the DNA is TGTGCCAGCACCCTAAGGGCAGGACTAGCGGTACAGTTCTTC. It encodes CASTLRAGLAVQFF.

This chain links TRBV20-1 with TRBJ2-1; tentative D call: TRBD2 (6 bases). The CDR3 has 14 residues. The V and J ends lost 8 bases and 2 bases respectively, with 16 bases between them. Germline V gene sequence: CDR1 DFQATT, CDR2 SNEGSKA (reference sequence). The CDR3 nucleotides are TGCAGTCTAAGGACAAAGCGGGCCTACAATGAGCAGTTCTTC. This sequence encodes CSLRTKRAYNEQFF.

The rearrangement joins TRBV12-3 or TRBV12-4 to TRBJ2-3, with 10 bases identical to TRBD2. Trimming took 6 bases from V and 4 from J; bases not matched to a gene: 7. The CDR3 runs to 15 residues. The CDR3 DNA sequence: TGTGCCAGCAGCTTGACTAGCGGGTATCCAGATACGCAGTATTTT. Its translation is CASSLTSGYPDTQYF.

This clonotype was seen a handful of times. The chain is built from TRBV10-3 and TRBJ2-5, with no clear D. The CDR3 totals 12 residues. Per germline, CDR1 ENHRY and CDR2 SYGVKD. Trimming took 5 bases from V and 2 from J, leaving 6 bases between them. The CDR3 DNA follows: TGTGCCATCAGTTCCCATCAAGAGACCCAGTACTTC. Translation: CAISSHQETQYF.

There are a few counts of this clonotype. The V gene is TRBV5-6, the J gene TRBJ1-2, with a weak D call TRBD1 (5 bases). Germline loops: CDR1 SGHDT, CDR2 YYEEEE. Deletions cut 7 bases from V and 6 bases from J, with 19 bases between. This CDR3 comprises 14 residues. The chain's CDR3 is CASLITGSGDGYTF. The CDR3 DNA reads TGTGCCAGCCTTATCACAGGCAGCGGCGATGGCTACACCTTC.

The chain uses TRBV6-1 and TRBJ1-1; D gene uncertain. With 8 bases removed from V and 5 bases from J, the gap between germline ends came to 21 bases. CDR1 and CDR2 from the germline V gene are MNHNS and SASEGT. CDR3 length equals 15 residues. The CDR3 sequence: CASHPWGPRGTEAFF. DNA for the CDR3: TGTGCCAGCCACCCGTGGGGTCCTCGGGGAACTGAAGCTTTCTTT.

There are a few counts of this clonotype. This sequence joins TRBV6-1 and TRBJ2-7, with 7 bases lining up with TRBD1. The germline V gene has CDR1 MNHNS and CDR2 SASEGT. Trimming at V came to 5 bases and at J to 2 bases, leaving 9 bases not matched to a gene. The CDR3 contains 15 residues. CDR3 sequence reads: CASSPPRQGTYEQYF. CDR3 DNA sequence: TGTGCCAGCAGTCCCCCTCGACAGGGCACCTACGAGCAGTACTTC.

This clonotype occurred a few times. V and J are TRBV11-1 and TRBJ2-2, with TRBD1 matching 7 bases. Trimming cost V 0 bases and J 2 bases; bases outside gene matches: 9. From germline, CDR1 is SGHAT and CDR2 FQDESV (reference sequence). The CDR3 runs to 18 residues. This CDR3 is CASSLARARDRNTGELFF. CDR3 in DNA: TGTGCCAGCAGCTTAGCGCGAGCCCGGGACAGAAACACCGGGGAGCTGTTTTTT.

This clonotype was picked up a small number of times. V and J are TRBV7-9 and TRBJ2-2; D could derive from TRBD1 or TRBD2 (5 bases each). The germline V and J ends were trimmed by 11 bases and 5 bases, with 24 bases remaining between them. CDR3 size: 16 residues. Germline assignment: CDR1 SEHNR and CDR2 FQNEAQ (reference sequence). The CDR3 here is CAPTKLAQEETGELFF. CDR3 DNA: TGTGCCCCCACAAAATTGGCACAGGAGGAAACCGGGGAGCTGTTTTTT.

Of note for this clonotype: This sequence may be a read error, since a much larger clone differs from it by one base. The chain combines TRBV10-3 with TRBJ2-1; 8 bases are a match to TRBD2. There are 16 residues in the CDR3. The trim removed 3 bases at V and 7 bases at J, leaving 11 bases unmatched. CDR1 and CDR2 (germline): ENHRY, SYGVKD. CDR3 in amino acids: CAISDVRGGRGNEQFF. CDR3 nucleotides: TGTGCCATCAGTGACGTACGGGGGGGCCGCGGGAATGAGCAGTTCTTC.

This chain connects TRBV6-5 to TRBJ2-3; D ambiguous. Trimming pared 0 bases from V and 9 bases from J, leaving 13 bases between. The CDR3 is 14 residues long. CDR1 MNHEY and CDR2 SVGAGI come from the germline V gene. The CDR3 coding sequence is TGTGCCAGCAGTTACTCGAGGCTAACTGGGACGCAGTATTTT. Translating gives CASSYSRLTGTQYF.

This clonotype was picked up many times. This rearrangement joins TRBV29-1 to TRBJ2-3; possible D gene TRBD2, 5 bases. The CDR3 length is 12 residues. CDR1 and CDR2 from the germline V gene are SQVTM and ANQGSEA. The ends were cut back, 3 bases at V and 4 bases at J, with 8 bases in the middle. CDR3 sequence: CSVEGVADTQYF. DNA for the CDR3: TGCAGCGTTGAGGGAGTCGCAGATACGCAGTATTTT.